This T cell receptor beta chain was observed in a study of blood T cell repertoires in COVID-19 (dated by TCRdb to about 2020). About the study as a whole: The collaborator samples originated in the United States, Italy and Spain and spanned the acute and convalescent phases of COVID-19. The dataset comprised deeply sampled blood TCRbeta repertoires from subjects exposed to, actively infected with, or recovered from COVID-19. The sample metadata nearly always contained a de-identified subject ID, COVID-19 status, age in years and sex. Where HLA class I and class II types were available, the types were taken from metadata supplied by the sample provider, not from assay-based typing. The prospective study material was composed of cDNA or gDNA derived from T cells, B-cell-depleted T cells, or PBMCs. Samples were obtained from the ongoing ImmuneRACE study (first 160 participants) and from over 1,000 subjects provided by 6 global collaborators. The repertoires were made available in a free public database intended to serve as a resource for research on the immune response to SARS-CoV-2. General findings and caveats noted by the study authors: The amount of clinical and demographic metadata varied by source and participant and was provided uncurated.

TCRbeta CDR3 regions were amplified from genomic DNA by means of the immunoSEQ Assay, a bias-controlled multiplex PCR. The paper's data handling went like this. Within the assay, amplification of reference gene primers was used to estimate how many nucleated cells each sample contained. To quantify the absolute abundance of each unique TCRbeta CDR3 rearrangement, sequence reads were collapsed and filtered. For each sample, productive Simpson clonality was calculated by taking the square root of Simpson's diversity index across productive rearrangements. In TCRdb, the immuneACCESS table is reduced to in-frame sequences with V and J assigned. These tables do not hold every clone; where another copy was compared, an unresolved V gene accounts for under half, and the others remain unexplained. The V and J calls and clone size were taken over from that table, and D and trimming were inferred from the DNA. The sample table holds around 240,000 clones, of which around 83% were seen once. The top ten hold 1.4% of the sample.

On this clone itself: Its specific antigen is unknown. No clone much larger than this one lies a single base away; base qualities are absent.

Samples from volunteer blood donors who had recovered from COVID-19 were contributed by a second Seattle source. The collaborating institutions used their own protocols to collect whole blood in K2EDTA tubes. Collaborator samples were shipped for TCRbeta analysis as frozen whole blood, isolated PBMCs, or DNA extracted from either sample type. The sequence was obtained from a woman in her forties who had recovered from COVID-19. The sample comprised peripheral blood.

The sequenced DNA: TGTGCCAGCAGCTTATCCCGGGGGGTCACCTACGAGCAGTACTTC. Translated, this is CASSLSRGVTYEQYF. The chain links TRBV7-2 with TRBJ2-7; 7 central bases correspond to TRBD2. The germline V end is reduced by 2 bases and the J end by 2 bases; junction bases left unmatched: 6. CDR1 SGHTA and CDR2 FQGNSA are derived from the germline V gene. Including cysteine and phenylalanine, the CDR3 has 15 amino acids. This entry keeps only the CDR3 DNA: 45 bases, framed from base 1.